Listed below are T cell receptor beta chains from one sample, sequenced in a study of cytomegalovirus exposure and HLA in healthy donors. The assay was immunoSEQ multiplex PCR, and TCRdb's table has in-frame clones only and misses some. In the table there are around 130,000 clones, around 85% of which are singletons. The sample taken for sequencing was PBMCs. The receptor set was obtained from a boy under 18 in good health and CMV-seronegative. CDR3s include the opening cysteine and the closing phenylalanine or tryptophan. The D gene is left open where the match is weak. Clone size, where shown, is once, few, many, or a class for clones that have expanded.

>TRBV7-2|-|TRBJ1-2|-
TGTGCCAGCAGCCTTTCGACAGGAAACTATGGCTACACCTTC
CASSLSTGNYGYTF
>TRBV5-1|TRBD1|TRBJ1-1|-
TGCGCCAGCAGCTTGGGGACAGGGGCGTTCGACACTGAAGCTTTCTTT
CASSLGTGAFDTEAFF
>TRBV7-2|TRBD1|TRBJ1-1|once
TGTGCCAGCAGACCGACAGGGATCACTGAAGCTTTCTTT
CASRPTGITEAFF
>TRBV5-8|TRBD1|TRBJ1-4|-
TGTGCCAGCAGCCCGAAGGACAGGGGCGAAAAACTGTTTTTT
CASSPKDRGEKLFF
>TRBV9|-|TRBJ1-4|-
TGTGCCAGCAGCACGAGCTCCTCACCGGGTGGTGGACTGTTTTTT
CASSTSSSPGGGLFF
>TRBV7-2|-|TRBJ2-3|-
TGTGCCAGCAGCTTAGCGGGGGGGCCTACGCAGTATTTT
CASSLAGGPTQYF
>TRBV5-6|-|TRBJ1-2|-
TGTGCCAGCAGCTTGGGACAGAGTCCCTATGGCTACACCTTC
CASSLGQSPYGYTF
>TRBV9|-|TRBJ2-3|-
TGTGCCAGCAGCCCACAAACAGATACGCAGTATTTT
CASSPQTDTQYF
>TRBV6-5|TRBD2|TRBJ2-5|once
TGTGCCAGCAGTCCAACGACTCGGGGAGGGGAGACCCAGTACTTC
CASSPTTRGGETQYF
>TRBV6-5|TRBD1|TRBJ1-6|-
TGTGCCAGCTGGGACAGGGTTTCACCCCTCCACTTT
CASWDRVSPLHF
>TRBV7-2|-|TRBJ2-2|once
TGTGCCAGCAGCCCCCCGAGGGTTGAGCCCGGCACCGGGGAGCTGTTTTTT
CASSPPRVEPGTGELFF
>TRBV6-1|-|TRBJ2-5|-
TGTGCCAGCAGTGAATCCCCCGGGTTCCAAGAGACCCAGTACTTC
CASSESPGFQETQYF
>TRBV10-3|-|TRBJ1-5|once
TGTGCCATCAGCGGGACAAGTAATCAGCCCCAGCATTTT
CAISGTSNQPQHF
>TRBV27|-|TRBJ1-2|-
TGTGCCAGCATCGGAGCGGGAAGCTATGGCTACACCTTC
CASIGAGSYGYTF
>TRBV28|-|TRBJ2-4|-
TGTGCCAGCAGTTCGAGCGGAGCCAAAAACATTCAGTACTTC
CASSSSGAKNIQYF
>TRBV1|-|TRBJ2-1|-
TGCACCAGCAGCCCCTCCTGGCTAGCGGGAGGCTCTGAGCAGTTCTTC
CTSSPSWLAGGSEQFF
>TRBV6-5|TRBD2|TRBJ2-7|-
TGTGCCAGCAGTTACACGACTAGCGGGAGGGTTGGCGAGCAGTACTTC
CASSYTTSGRVGEQYF
>TRBV6-6|TRBD2|TRBJ2-3|-
TGTGCCAGCAGCCAGACTAGCGGGAGTACAGATACGCAGTATTTT
CASSQTSGSTDTQYF
>TRBV7-9|TRBD1|TRBJ2-7|-
TGTTCCAGCAGCTTGAGGACAGGCGAGCAGTACTTC
CSSSLRTGEQYF
>TRBV7-3|-|TRBJ1-1|-
TGTGCCAGCAGCCCAATGTCGGCAGGGTCGGCTTTCTTT
CASSPMSAGSAFF
>TRBV4-3|-|TRBJ1-1|-
TGCGCCAGCAGCCAAGAAGGGGGTAGTCTCGACACTGAAGCTTTCTTT
CASSQEGGSLDTEAFF
>TRBV5-6|-|TRBJ1-3|-
TGTGCCAGCAGCTTGGGACAGCTATCTGGAAACACCATATATTTT
CASSLGQLSGNTIYF
>TRBV7-3|-|TRBJ1-1|-
TGTGCCAGCAGCTTAAATAAGATGCGGGGGGACACTGAAGCTTTCTTT
CASSLNKMRGDTEAFF
>TRBV19|TRBD2|TRBJ2-2|-
TGTGCCAGTAGTATCGCCCTTGTCGGGGGGAGATGGACCGGGGAGCTGTTTTTT
CASSIALVGGRWTGELFF
>TRBV25-1|TRBD1|TRBJ1-4|-
TGTGCCAGCAGTTACAGGGGTGGTGAAAAACTGTTTTTT
CASSYRGGEKLFF
>TRBV18|TRBD2|TRBJ2-2|few
TGTGCCAGCTCACCCCTAGCGGGAGCCCCGAACACCGGGGAGCTGTTTTTT
CASSPLAGAPNTGELFF
>TRBV5-1|TRBD1|TRBJ2-5|-
TGCGCCAGCAGCACAGGACAGGGGCAACAAGAGACCCAGTACTTC
CASSTGQGQQETQYF
>TRBV7-9|TRBD2|TRBJ2-3|-
TGTGCCAGCAGCTTAGGCGGGGGGAGTGCGGATACGCAGTATTTT
CASSLGGGSADTQYF
>TRBV5-1|TRBD1|TRBJ1-1|-
TGCGCCAGCAGCCGGACAGGGGCCATGAACACTGAAGCTTTCTTT
CASSRTGAMNTEAFF
>TRBV7-9|-|TRBJ1-4|-
TGTGCCAGCAGCTTAACAGAAAACAAAAATGAAAAACTGTTTTTT
CASSLTENKNEKLFF
>TRBV7-9|-|TRBJ2-7|-
TGTGCCAGCACCGGTACCGGTGAGCAGTACTTC
CASTGTGEQYF
>TRBV15|TRBD2|TRBJ2-3|once
TGTGCCACCAGCAGGTCGCTTATAGCGGGAGGGCCAGATACGCAGTATTTT
CATSRSLIAGGPDTQYF
>TRBV5-1|-|TRBJ1-6|-
TGCGCCAGCAGCTTGGGAGGTCCCAACGGTAATTCACCCCTCCACTTT
CASSLGGPNGNSPLHF
>TRBV6-5|-|TRBJ2-2|-
TGTGCCAGCAGTTACTCGAACAGGGTGGCCGGGGAGCTGTTTTTT
CASSYSNRVAGELFF
>TRBV15|TRBD2|TRBJ2-1|-
TGTGCCACCAGCAGAGCACTAGCGGGAGCCAATGAGCAGTTCTTC
CATSRALAGANEQFF
>TRBV4-3|TRBD1|TRBJ2-7|-
TGCGCCAGCAGCCAAGGGCGGGACAGGGTCTACGAGCAGTACTTC
CASSQGRDRVYEQYF
>TRBV4-2|-|TRBJ2-1|-
TGTGCCAGCAGCCAATCCGGGACAACAAATGAGCAGTTCTTC
CASSQSGTTNEQFF
>TRBV4-1|-|TRBJ2-5|few
TGCGCCAGCAGCCCTGGACAGAACCAAGAGACCCAGTACTTC
CASSPGQNQETQYF
>TRBV4-2|TRBD1|TRBJ1-1|-
TGTGCCAGCAGCCACCTAACAGGACAGGGTGAAACTGAAGCTTTCTTT
CASSHLTGQGETEAFF
>TRBV5-4|-|TRBJ2-1|-
TGTGCCAGCAGCCAGTTTCAGAATGAGCAGTTCTTC
CASSQFQNEQFF
>TRBV9|TRBD1|TRBJ1-4|-
TGTGCCAGCAGCGTGGGACAGCCCAATAATGAAAAACTGTTTTTT
CASSVGQPNNEKLFF
>TRBV12-5|-|TRBJ1-5|-
TGTGCTAGTGGTCTTGGGAGGACTGGGCAGCCCCAGCATTTT
CASGLGRTGQPQHF
>TRBV9|TRBD2|TRBJ2-1|-
TGTGCCAGCAGCGTAGCGGGACTAGACTCCAATGAGCAGTTCTTC
CASSVAGLDSNEQFF
>TRBV20-1|-|TRBJ1-2|-
TGCAGTGCTACAAACTCTGCCGGCTACACCTTC
CSATNSAGYTF
>TRBV5-6|TRBD1|TRBJ2-7|-
TGTGCCAGCAGCTCACCGTCCCCAGGGGGTCTGATCTACGAGCAGTACTTC
CASSSPSPGGLIYEQYF
>TRBV7-2|-|TRBJ2-7|-
TGTGCCAGCAGCCTCAACGGTGCCTCCTACGAGCAGTACTTC
CASSLNGASYEQYF
>TRBV4-1|TRBD1|TRBJ2-5|-
TGCGCCAGCAGCCAAGGTTCCGGGACAGGGGAGGGAGAGACCCAGTACTTC
CASSQGSGTGEGETQYF
>TRBV7-9|-|TRBJ1-2|-
TGTTCCAGCAGTAAACTCCCGGGTGGGGACGGACAGTTCTATGGCTACACCTTC
CSSSKLPGGDGQFYGYTF
>TRBV19|TRBD1|TRBJ2-7|-
TGTGCCAGTAGACCTACAGGGGCCCGCTACGAGCAGTACTTC
CASRPTGARYEQYF
>TRBV14|-|TRBJ1-1|-
TGTGCCAGCAGCCAAATCTCGGGGACTGAAGCTTTCTTT
CASSQISGTEAFF
>TRBV9|-|TRBJ1-2|-
TGTGCCAGCAGCGTAGCTAATCTTAACTATGGCTACACCTTC
CASSVANLNYGYTF
>TRBV9|TRBD2|TRBJ2-2|-
TGTGCCAGCAGCGGGTCTCTAGCGGGGAAGGGCACCGGGGAGCTGTTTTTT
CASSGSLAGKGTGELFF
>TRBV6-5|-|TRBJ1-2|-
TGTGCCAGCAGTTACAGTTCAGGCAGGGTCCCTTATGGCTACACCTTC
CASSYSSGRVPYGYTF
>TRBV30|TRBD2|TRBJ2-1|-
TGTGCCTGGAGCTTGACTCGGACTAGCGGGGGGTACAATGAGCAGTTCTTC
CAWSLTRTSGGYNEQFF
>TRBV6-5|-|TRBJ1-2|-
TGTGCCAGCTCGGGGGGCTATGGCTACACCTTC
CASSGGYGYTF
>TRBV18|-|TRBJ2-6|-
TGTGCCAGCTCACTCATGGAGGCAGGGGCCAACGTCCTGACTTTC
CASSLMEAGANVLTF
>TRBV5-1|-|TRBJ2-3|-
TGCGCCAGCAGCTTGGGATATGGGCCCGAATTAGGTTCCACAGATACGCAGTATTTT
CASSLGYGPELGSTDTQYF